This T cell receptor (beta chain) was obtained from a study of T cells expressing NK-cell markers. After re-calling the 5' RACE reads, TCRdb lists one entry per CDR3 protein, DNA absent. The listing contains about 550,000 distinct CDR3 sequences. CDR1 and CDR2 from the germline V gene are SGHDT and YYEEEE. The CDR3 has 14 residues. The genes are TRBV5-6 and TRBJ2-2. The sequenced sample was blood T cells: a sorted CD56 or NKG2C T cell subset, CD4+ or CD8+ T cells, or bulk PBMC T cells (not recorded which). The receptor's source is a man aged 18 to 30 in good health. The CDR3 reads CASSLPGETGELFF.